Each of the 26 T cell receptor beta chains below was sequenced from the same sample in a study of cytomegalovirus exposure and HLA in healthy donors. The PCR had 60 Vbeta and 13 Jbeta primers. Profiled with immunoSEQ multiplex PCR; TCRdb holds only in-frame clones, not every one. The profile shows 170,000 or so clones, 75% to 85% of them singletons. The source material was PBMCs. The receptors here all came from a woman between 45 and 65 years old in good health and CMV-seropositive.

The genes are TRBV11-2 and TRBJ2-2; 9 bases match TRBD2. From germline, CDR1 is SGHAT and CDR2 FQNNGV. V lost 2 bases, J lost 4 bases, and 5 bases stayed unmatched. This CDR3 contains 16 residues. CDR3 coding DNA: TGTGCCAGCAGCTTACTAGCGGGGAGGGGCACCGGGGAGCTGTTTTTT. Residues: CASSLLAGRGTGELFF.

CDR3 sequence (DNA): TGTGCCAGCTGGGACAGGGCACAGCCCCAGCATTTT. Its protein product is CASWDRAQPQHF. This chain uses TRBV6-5 with TRBJ1-5; 9 positions agree with TRBD1. Trimming at V came to 8 bases and at J to 7 bases, leaving 3 bases not matched to a gene. This CDR3 is built from 12 residues. Germline CDR1 and CDR2: MNHEY and SVGAGI.

Only one count was recorded for this clone. The chain has TRBV5-5 and TRBJ2-2, with D perhaps matching TRBD2 (5 bases). This CDR3 has 14 amino acids. The germline CDR1 and CDR2 sequences are SGHKS and YYEKEE (reference sequence). The V end was cut by 3 bases, the J end by 3 bases, with 9 bases between. CDR3 in DNA: TGTGCCAGCAGCTCCGGAGGATACACCGGGGAGCTGTTTTTT. Its translation is CASSSGGYTGELFF.

The chain carries TRBV7-9 and TRBJ1-5; D is possibly TRBD1 (5 bases). The CDR3 has 13 amino acids. V was trimmed by 4 bases and J by 5 bases, leaving 9 bases between them. Germline V gives CDR1 SEHNR, CDR2 FQNEAQ (reference sequence). CDR3: CASSSQEDQPQHF. The CDR3 DNA is TGTGCCAGCAGCTCACAGGAAGATCAGCCCCAGCATTTT.

The J gene is TRBJ1-1, the V gene TRBV4-2, with D uncertain. The germline CDR1 and CDR2 sequences are LGHNA and YNFKEQ. V gave up 0 bases and J gave up 4 bases, with 6 bases separating them. The CDR3 loop spans 13 amino acids. CDR3 region: CASSQEPGTEAFF. For the CDR3, the DNA is TGTGCCAGCAGCCAAGAGCCAGGCACTGAAGCTTTCTTT.

This clone was seen only once. The chain is built from TRBV5-6 and TRBJ1-6; weak D call: TRBD1 (6 bases). The germline V gene encodes CDR1 SGHDT and CDR2 YYEEEE. V dropped 2 bases and J dropped 9 bases, with 21 bases sitting between them. The CDR3 length is 17 residues. CDR3 sequence (DNA): TGTGCCAGCAGCTTAACGCCCATGGGGGCTGACGGTTCACCCCTCCACTTT. It yields the protein CASSLTPMGADGSPLHF. Together with reference TRBV5-6 and TRBJ1-6, the CDR3 gives the full variable domain: DAGVTQSPTHLIKTRGQQVTLRCSPKSGHDTVSWYQQALGQGPQFIFQYYEEEERQRGNFPDRFSGHQFPNYSSELNVNALLLGDSALYLCASSLTPMGADGSPLHFGNGTRLTVT.

The chain carries TRBV6-1 and TRBJ2-7; D may be TRBD2 (6 bases). Germline V gene lookup returns CDR1 MNHNS and CDR2 SASEGT. The CDR3 consists of 16 residues. V was clipped by 0 bases and J by 7 bases, with 19 bases between them. Here the CDR3 DNA reads TGTGCCAGCAGTGAAGCCCAAACGACGCTGGGGAGGGAGCAGTACTTC. Residues: CASSEAQTTLGREQYF.

This clone was counted between two and nine times. The chain is built from TRBV6-5 and TRBJ1-5; D gene uncertain. The germline CDR1 and CDR2 sequences are MNHEY and SVGAGI. The CDR3 has 13 residues. With 5 bases removed from V and 7 bases from J, the gap between germline ends came to 12 bases. The CDR3 nucleotides read TGTGCCAGCAGTAAAGGGAGGGCCCAGCCCCAGCATTTT. Its protein is CASSKGRAQPQHF.

V and J are TRBV2 and TRBJ1-5; a weak D match, TRBD1 (6 bases). The V and J ends lost 6 bases and 1 base respectively, with 13 bases between them. CDR1 and CDR2 from the germline V gene are SNHLY and FYNNEI. CDR3 length: 15 residues. CDR3: CASRSRGGSNQPQHF. In DNA, the CDR3 is TGTGCCAGCAGGTCCAGGGGAGGGAGCAATCAGCCCCAGCATTTT.

This clone was seen once. The chain couples TRBV29-1 to TRBJ2-7; 8 bases fit TRBD1. The length of the CDR3 is 14 residues. V lost 2 bases and J lost 2; bases outside the gene matches: 5. Germline CDR1 reads SQVTM; CDR2 reads ANQGSEA. CDR3 nucleotides: TGCAGCGTTGAATATCAGGACAGGGCCTACGAGCAGTACTTC. This codes for CSVEYQDRAYEQYF.

In its sample, this clone was seen a few times. This chain joins TRBV19 and TRBJ2-7; D possibly corresponds to TRBD1 (5 bases). There are 14 residues in the CDR3. Per the germline V gene, CDR1 is LNHDA and CDR2 is SQIVND (reference sequence). V lost 1 base, J lost 6 bases, and 13 bases lay in between. This CDR3 reads CASSIAGSVSEQYF. The DNA for the CDR3 is TGTGCCAGTAGTATAGCAGGGTCTGTCTCCGAGCAGTACTTC.

This clone was seen only once. The V and J genes are TRBV5-6 and TRBJ2-3; D may be TRBD2 (5 bases). CDR1 and CDR2 (germline): SGHDT, YYEEEE. V lost 0 bases, J lost 4 bases, and 21 bases lay in between. The CDR3 runs to 18 residues. In nucleotides, the CDR3 is TGTGCCAGCAGCTTGGGGCCCCCTCCGGACTGGGTGGCAGATACGCAGTATTTT. The encoded protein is CASSLGPPPDWVADTQYF.

V is TRBV5-5 and J is TRBJ1-2; 10 bases fit TRBD1. Unmatched junction bases numbered 8, after V lost 2 bases and J lost 4 bases. The CDR3 has 16 residues. Germline assignment: CDR1 SGHKS and CDR2 YYEKEE (reference sequence). The CDR3 spells CASSLSGTGDSYGYTF. CDR3 coding DNA: TGTGCCAGCAGCTTATCCGGGACAGGGGATAGCTATGGCTACACCTTC.

This sequence joins TRBV5-1 and TRBJ2-1; TRBD2 aligns across 9 bases. V was clipped by 2 bases and J by 12 bases; unmatched bases: 15. In germline, CDR1 is SGHRS, CDR2 YFSETQ. CDR3 length: 16 residues. The CDR3 region has the DNA TGCGCCAGCAGCTTATCGACTGCTAGCGGGGTCTCAGGGCAGTTCTTC. Protein sequence: CASSLSTASGVSGQFF.

The CDR3 sequence: CASLTGGADTQYF. CDR3 DNA sequence: TGTGCCAGCCTGACAGGGGGAGCAGATACGCAGTATTTT. This rearrangement joins TRBV5-5 to TRBJ2-3, with 9 bases identical to TRBD1. The CDR3 totals 13 residues. V shed 7 bases and J 4 bases; nucleotides not matched to a gene: 4. CDR1 and CDR2 from the germline V gene are SGHKS and YYEKEE (reference sequence).

The CDR3 region has the DNA TGTGCCAGTAGTATTCGGGGGGAGGTTCGGCCCCAGCATTTT. Encoded protein: CASSIRGEVRPQHF. The chain employs TRBV19 and TRBJ1-5; tentatively, D is TRBD1 (5 bases). V was shortened by 3 bases and J by 9 bases, with 15 bases between the two germline ends. CDR1 is LNHDA and CDR2 is SQIVND in the germline V gene (reference sequence). This CDR3 spans 14 amino acids.

The chain links TRBV6-5 to TRBJ2-7; a weak D match, TRBD2 (6 bases). The CDR3 is 14 amino acids. Trimming removed 5 bases from V and 3 bases from J, with 14 bases in between. Germline assignment: CDR1 MNHEY and CDR2 SVGAGI. CDR3 sequence: CASSPGGNSYEQYF. The CDR3 nucleotides read TGTGCCAGCAGTCCCGGGGGAAATAGCTACGAGCAGTACTTC.

This chain uses TRBV2 with TRBJ2-7; 8 bases line up with TRBD1. The length of the CDR3 is 14 residues. Germline loops: CDR1 SNHLY, CDR2 FYNNEI. The J segment lost 5 bases and the V segment lost 5 bases, leaving 8 bases of the junction unmatched. The CDR3 DNA reads as TGTGCCAGCAGTCCCTGGACAGGGTCAAACGAGCAGTACTTC. It translates to CASSPWTGSNEQYF.

This clone has a single count. V usage is TRBV30 and J usage is TRBJ1-5; D perhaps matches TRBD1 (6 bases). Germline V CDR1 and CDR2: GTSNPN, SVGIG (reference sequence). Deletions cut 4 bases from V and 0 bases from J, with 7 bases between. This CDR3 comprises 13 residues. The CDR3 DNA reads as TGTGCCTGGAACAGGGATAGCAATCAGCCCCAGCATTTT. This sequence encodes CAWNRDSNQPQHF. Supplemented by reference TRBV30 and TRBJ1-5, the full variable domain reads SQTIHQWPATLVQPVGSPLSLECTVEGTSNPNLYWYRQAAGRGLQLLFYSVGIGQISSEVPQNLSASRPQDRQFILSSKKLLLSDSGFYLCAWNRDSNQPQHFGDGTRLSIL.

This chain joins TRBV13 and TRBJ1-2; 7 bases line up with TRBD1. Looked up from germline, CDR1 is PRHDT and CDR2 is FYEKMQ (reference sequence). This CDR3 region has 14 residues. Trimming took 5 bases from V and 3 from J; bases not matched to a gene: 6. The CDR3 DNA is TGTGCCAGCAGCCCCAGGGGGGAGGACTATGGCTACACCTTC. Protein product: CASSPRGEDYGYTF. Full variable domain (rest looked up from reference TRBV13 and TRBJ1-2): AAGVIQSPRHLIKEKRETATLKCYPIPRHDTVYWYQQGPGQDPQFLISFYEKMQSDKGSIPDRFSAQQFSDYHSELNMSSLELGDSALYFCASSPRGEDYGYTFGSGTRLTVV.

The V call is TRBV19, the J call TRBJ2-7; 7 bases align to TRBD2. V gave up 5 bases and J gave up 0 bases; unmatched junction bases: 7. Germline CDR1 LNHDA, CDR2 SQIVND (reference sequence). The length of the CDR3 is 15 residues. Here the CDR3 DNA reads TGTGCCAGTAGTGAACACGGGGGGAGCTCCTACGAGCAGTACTTC. It is translated as CASSEHGGSSYEQYF.

V usage is TRBV6-1 and J usage is TRBJ2-7; 13 nucleotides align to TRBD2. Germline V lookup: CDR1 MNHNS, CDR2 SASEGT. The V segment lost 0 bases and the J segment 0 bases; nucleotides outside the gene matches: 5. The CDR3 totals 18 residues. The CDR3 coding sequence is TGTGCCAGCAGTGAAGCCCGACTAGCGGGGGGTCACTCCTACGAGCAGTACTTC. Its translation: CASSEARLAGGHSYEQYF.

This chain connects TRBV4-2 to TRBJ1-1; TRBD1 is a possible D gene (6 bases). The CDR3 covers 15 residues. Looked up from germline, CDR1 is LGHNA and CDR2 is YNFKEQ. Between the trimmed V and J ends, which lost 1 base and 1 base, there was a span of 10 bases. The CDR3: CASSQGQAPNTEAFF. CDR3 DNA: TGTGCCAGCAGCCAAGGACAGGCCCCGAACACTGAAGCTTTCTTT.

This chain uses TRBV5-5 with TRBJ2-5; D possibly corresponds to TRBD2 (6 bases). Germline CDR1 is SGHKS and CDR2 is YYEKEE (reference sequence). The CDR3 length is 15 residues. With 1 base removed from V and 0 bases from J, the gap between germline ends came to 10 bases. CDR3 in amino acids: CASSLSLADQETQYF. The DNA of the CDR3 is TGTGCCAGCAGCTTGTCACTAGCAGACCAAGAGACCCAGTACTTC.

V usage is TRBV10-3 and J usage is TRBJ1-1, with a weak D call TRBD1 (6 bases). V lost 5 bases and J lost 2, with 12 bases in between. The CDR3 extends over 14 amino acids. The germline gives CDR1 ENHRY, CDR2 SYGVKD. This CDR3 is CAISRGGQNTEAFF. As DNA, the CDR3 is TGTGCCATCAGTCGGGGGGGCCAAAACACTGAAGCTTTCTTT.

Details on this clone: The sample carries other DNA sequences with the same CDR3. CDR3 nucleotides: TGCGCCAGCAGCTTGGCGACAGCTAACACTGAAGCTTTCTTT. It codes for CASSLATANTEAFF. The genes are TRBV5-1 and TRBJ1-1; D perhaps matches TRBD1 (5 bases). In germline, CDR1 is SGHRS, CDR2 YFSETQ. The CDR3 is 14 amino acids. The ends were cut back, 0 bases at V and 2 bases at J, with 8 bases in the middle. Drawing the rest from reference TRBV5-1 and TRBJ1-1, the complete variable domain is KAGVTQTPRYLIKTRGQQVTLSCSPISGHRSVSWYQQTPGQGLQFLFEYFSETQRNKGNFPGRFSGRQFSNSRSEMNVSTLELGDSALYLCASSLATANTEAFFGQGTRLTVV.